This T cell receptor (beta chain) was observed in a study of blood T cell repertoires in COVID-19. Only a few counts were recorded for this clone. Original handling: From reference gene primer amplification, estimates of nucleated cell counts were derived. TCRdb's table, derived via immunoSEQ multiplex PCR, lists solely in-frame clones and lacks some. V and J calls and clone size are copied from that table; D and trimming were computed from the DNA. The sample lists 55,000 to 95,000 clones, about 84% occurring once. The CDR3 loop spans 16 amino acids. Trimming shortened V by 10 bases and J by 2 bases, and 21 bases separated the two germline ends. Germline V gene data show CDR1 as SGHVS and CDR2 as FQNEAQ.

This receptor was identified in a woman aged 55-75 years with acute or convalescent COVID-19. V usage is TRBV7-8 and J usage is TRBJ1-5; possibly TRBD1 for D (5 bases). What was sequenced was peripheral blood. CDR3 amino acids: CATNPSGLGGNQPQHF. CDR3 coding DNA: TGTGCCACCAACCCCTCAGGGTTAGGGGGCAATCAGCCCCAGCATTTT.